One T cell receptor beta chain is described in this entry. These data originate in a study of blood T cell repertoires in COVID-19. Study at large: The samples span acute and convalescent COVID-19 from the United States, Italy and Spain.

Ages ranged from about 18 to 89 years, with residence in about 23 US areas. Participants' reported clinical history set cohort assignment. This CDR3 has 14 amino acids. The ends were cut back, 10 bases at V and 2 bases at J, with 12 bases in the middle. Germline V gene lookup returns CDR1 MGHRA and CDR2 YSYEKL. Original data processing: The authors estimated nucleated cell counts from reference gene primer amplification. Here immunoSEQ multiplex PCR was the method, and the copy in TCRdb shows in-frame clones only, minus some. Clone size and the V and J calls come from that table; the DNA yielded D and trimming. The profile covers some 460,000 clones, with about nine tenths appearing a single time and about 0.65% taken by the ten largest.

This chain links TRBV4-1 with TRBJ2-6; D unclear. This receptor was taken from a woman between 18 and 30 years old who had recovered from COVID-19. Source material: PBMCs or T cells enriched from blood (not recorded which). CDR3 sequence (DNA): TGCGCCACCTCAGTTGCCCCTGGGGCCAACGTCCTGACTTTC. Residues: CATSVAPGANVLTF.